What follows are 6 T cell receptor beta chains derived from one specimen sequenced in a study of T cells after yellow fever vaccination. TCRdb called the 5' RACE reads again in MiXCR, with one record for every CDR3 protein. In the table there are 45,000 to 60,000 distinct CDR3 sequences, 5% to 8.5% of which are singletons. The material sequenced was CD8+ T cells not binding an NS4B(214-222) dextramer, sorted from PBMCs, taken approximately 47 days after the first yellow fever vaccination. All receptors come from a man between 18 and 35 years old who received the YFV17D yellow fever vaccine.

The chain couples TRBV5-4 to TRBJ2-1; D is ambiguous. Looked up from germline, CDR1 is SGHNT and CDR2 is YYREEE (reference sequence). Between the trimmed V and J ends, which lost 2 bases and 10 bases, there was a span of 22 bases. The CDR3 is 16 amino acids. For the CDR3, the DNA is TGTGCCAGCAGCTTTATTTCGGCCCCAGGTGGGGAAGAGCAGTTCTTC. Translation gives CASSFISAPGGEEQFF.

There are a few counts of this clonotype. The chain combines TRBV5-1 with TRBJ1-1, with D uncertain. CDR3 length equals 14 residues. The V gene lost 2 bases and the J gene lost 1 base, with 9 bases spanning the gap. Germline CDR1 SGHRS, CDR2 YFSETQ. This CDR3 reads CASSFTQENTEAFF. The CDR3 DNA reads as TGCGCCAGCAGCTTTACCCAGGAGAACACTGAAGCTTTCTTT.

This clonotype was observed many times. The rearrangement uses TRBV4-2 and TRBJ2-1; D gene ambiguous. Germline CDR1 and CDR2: LGHNA and YNFKEQ. The CDR3 loop spans 15 amino acids. The germline V and J ends were trimmed by 5 bases and 0 bases, with 11 bases remaining between them. The CDR3 reads CASSGLAISYNEQFF. CDR3 coding DNA: TGTGCCAGCAGCGGATTAGCTATCTCCTACAATGAGCAGTTCTTC.

The chain employs TRBV29-1 and TRBJ2-5, with a tentative D call TRBD2 (5 bases). The CDR3 is 15 residues long. V lost 7 bases and J lost 5, with 23 bases in between. Germline V gene lookup returns CDR1 SQVTM and CDR2 ANQGSEA. The CDR3 protein is CSAGVGGPLKETQYF. The CDR3 bases are TGCAGCGCCGGGGTGGGTGGCCCTCTAAAGGAGACCCAGTACTTC.

This sequence joins TRBV20-1 and TRBJ2-5; possibly TRBD1 for D (5 bases). Trimming removed 3 bases at V and 5 bases at J, with 16 bases between. This CDR3 comprises 14 residues. Looked up from germline, CDR1 is DFQATT and CDR2 is SNEGSKA (reference sequence). CDR3 loop: CSARLTVVSETQYF. DNA of the CDR3: TGCAGTGCTAGGCTGACAGTAGTGTCGGAGACCCAGTACTTC.

The CDR3 DNA is TGTGCCAGCAGCTTCCCGGGAGGGAACCAAGAGACCCAGTACTTC. It yields the protein CASSFPGGNQETQYF. This chain joins TRBV11-2 and TRBJ2-5, with TRBD2 matching 8 bases. Looked up from germline, CDR1 is SGHAT and CDR2 is FQNNGV. V gave up 3 bases and J gave up 0 bases; unmatched junction bases: 3. This CDR3 has 15 residues.